These 18 T cell receptor beta chains were sequenced from one sample in a study of identical twins. TCRdb passed the 5' RACE reads through MiXCR, listing each CDR3 protein once. This sample carries some 590,000 distinct CDR3 sequences, 7.5% to 10% of them seen once, and the ten largest clones take under 3.5%. These same data were also listed under a study on yellow fever vaccine responses in identical twins.

The sequenced material came from PBMCs. All receptors come from a woman younger than 30 in good health.

The chain carries TRBV20-1 and TRBJ2-6; maybe TRBD1 (6 bases). Germline CDR1 and CDR2: DFQATT and SNEGSKA (reference sequence). V gave up 3 bases and J gave up 1 base, with 13 bases separating them. The CDR3 runs 16 residues. The CDR3 nucleotides are TGCAGTGCTAGGCAGGGGACGCTGTCTGGGGCCAACGTCCTGACTTTC. Amino acids: CSARQGTLSGANVLTF.

V usage is TRBV12-3 or TRBV12-4 and J usage is TRBJ2-1; D is undetermined. With 3 bases removed from V and 10 bases from J, the gap between germline ends came to 10 bases. The CDR3 totals 12 residues. The CDR3 reads CASSFVVAEQFF. The CDR3 nucleotides are TGTGCCAGCAGTTTTGTGGTGGCGGAGCAGTTCTTC.

This clonotype was detected a few times. The chain carries TRBV11-2 and TRBJ2-7; D not certain. The CDR3 covers 12 residues. Deletions cut 0 bases from V and 6 bases from J, with 6 bases between. The V gene's germline CDR1 is SGHAT and CDR2 FQNNGV. The CDR3 region is CASSLDALEQYF. CDR3 nucleotides: TGTGCCAGCAGCTTAGATGCCCTCGAGCAGTACTTC.

The chain carries TRBV4-3 and TRBJ2-1; no reliable D call. The V and J ends lost 3 bases and 6 bases respectively, with 9 bases between them. Per the germline V gene, CDR1 is LGHNA and CDR2 is YSLEER. The CDR3 loop spans 13 amino acids. CDR3 sequence (DNA): TGCGCCAGCAGCCAGATAGGAATCAATGAGCAGTTCTTC. Translating it yields CASSQIGINEQFF.

This clonotype was observed a few times. V usage is TRBV6-2 or TRBV6-3 and J usage is TRBJ1-5; 7 bases are shared with TRBD1. CDR1 and CDR2 (germline): MNHEY, SVGEGT. V shed 5 bases, J shed 0 bases, and the junction held 7 bases outside the gene matches. The CDR3 consists of 16 residues. Here the CDR3 reads CASSRTGGLSNQPQHF. The CDR3 DNA reads TGTGCCAGCAGTAGGACAGGAGGGCTTAGCAATCAGCCCCAGCATTTT.

In this sample, this clonotype turned up many times. The genes are TRBV6-5 and TRBJ2-2; perhaps D is TRBD1 or TRBD2 (5 bases each). This CDR3 region has 16 residues. The V end was cut by 2 bases, the J end by 3 bases, with 13 bases between. Germline CDR1 MNHEY, CDR2 SVGAGI. For the CDR3, the DNA is TGTGCCAGCAGTTACGGGGGAACGCTTGACACCGGGGAGCTGTTTTTT. Amino acids: CASSYGGTLDTGELFF.

This clonotype was counted ten times or more. Written as DNA, the CDR3 is TGTGCCAGCAGCTTAGCGGCTAGACAGTGGGAGCAGTACTTC. Translation: CASSLAARQWEQYF. The rearrangement uses TRBV7-9 and TRBJ2-7, with D possibly matching TRBD1 (5 bases). V shed 0 bases and J shed 7 bases, with 13 bases lying between them. The CDR3 has 14 amino acids. CDR1 SEHNR and CDR2 FQNEAQ come from the germline V gene (reference sequence).

This clonotype was seen a handful of times. V and J are TRBV5-6 and TRBJ2-7; D might be TRBD2 (6 bases). Germline V CDR1 and CDR2: SGHDT, YYEEEE. This CDR3 has 16 residues. V was trimmed by 1 base and J by 3 bases, leaving 17 bases between them. CDR3 in amino acids: CASSLSTGSEGYEQYF. The CDR3 DNA reads TGTGCCAGCAGCTTGTCAACCGGGAGCGAGGGCTACGAGCAGTACTTC.

In its sample, this clonotype was seen many times. V usage is TRBV2 and J usage is TRBJ1-5; 7 bases line up with TRBD1. This CDR3 region has 14 residues. Unmatched junction bases numbered 6, after V lost 5 bases and J lost 5 bases. Germline CDR1 and CDR2: SNHLY and FYNNEI. The CDR3, as DNA: TGTGCCAGCAGTCCAGGGGGGTTCCATCAGCCCCAGCATTTT. The encoded protein is CASSPGGFHQPQHF.

In this sample, this clonotype turned up many times. The genes are TRBV4-1 and TRBJ2-1, with D unresolved. The germline CDR1 and CDR2 sequences are MGHRA and YSYEKL. The CDR3 totals 15 residues. V dropped 1 base and J dropped 5 bases, with 12 bases sitting between them. The chain's CDR3 is CASSQVGDSDNEQFF. The CDR3 DNA follows: TGCGCCAGCAGCCAAGTAGGAGACTCTGACAATGAGCAGTTCTTC.

This clonotype was detected only a few times. The chain couples TRBV12-2 to TRBJ2-7; the tabulated D call, TRBD1, remains unverified against the DNA. TRBV12-2 is deemed a pseudogene. The CDR3 covers 16 residues. CDR3 sequence: CASRLAHKGGSYEQYF. CDR3 sequence (DNA): TGTGCAAGTCGCTTAGCGCATAAGGGGGGTTCCTACGAGCAGTACTTC.

V is TRBV15 and J is TRBJ2-7; the match to TRBD1 covers 11 bases. The CDR3 sequence is 14 residues long. J gave up 3 bases and V 5 bases, and 3 bases lay outside the gene matches. The germline CDR1 and CDR2 sequences are LNHNV and YYDKDF (reference sequence). The CDR3 DNA reads TGTGCCACCAGCGCCGGGACAGGGGGCTACGAGCAGTACTTC. The encoded protein is CATSAGTGGYEQYF. The variable domain in full, with the rest retrieved from reference TRBV15 and TRBJ2-7, is DAMVIQNPRYQVTQFGKPVTLSCSQTLNHNVMYWYQQKSSQAPKLLFHYYDKDFNNEADTPDNFQSRRPNTSFCFLDIRSPGLGDTAMYLCATSAGTGGYEQYFGPGTRLTVT.

This clonotype has ten or more counts. The rearrangement links TRBV3-1 to TRBJ2-7, with a weak D call TRBD2 (6 bases). V gave up 0 bases and J gave up 10 bases, with 13 bases separating them. The CDR3 is made up of 13 amino acids. The germline V gene has CDR1 LGHDT and CDR2 YNNKEL (reference sequence). In DNA, the CDR3 is TGTGCCAGCAGCCAAGATGAGGGACTTTTACAGTACTTC. Its protein product is CASSQDEGLLQYF.

The table lists this clonotype with many counts. This chain uses TRBV12-3 or TRBV12-4 with TRBJ2-7; 12 bases are shared with TRBD2. J gave up 3 bases and V 4 bases, and 10 bases lay outside the gene matches. The CDR3 has 17 amino acids. CDR3 in amino acids: CASSSPTSGRTSYEQYF. In nucleotides, the CDR3 is TGTGCCAGCAGTTCACCCACTAGCGGGAGGACCAGCTACGAGCAGTACTTC.

In this sample, this clonotype turned up many times. The chain employs TRBV7-3 and TRBJ1-3; 8 bases fit TRBD1. The germline CDR1 and CDR2 sequences are SGHTA and FQGTGA. The CDR3 consists of 15 residues. The trim removed 5 bases at V and 4 bases at J, leaving 7 bases unmatched. This CDR3 reads CASSLSRGPGNTIYF. Written as DNA, the CDR3 is TGTGCCAGCAGCCTAAGCAGGGGGCCCGGAAACACCATATATTTT.

V and J are TRBV6-5 and TRBJ2-5, with D tentatively TRBD1 (5 bases). Between the trimmed V and J ends, which lost 5 bases and 4 bases, there was a span of 20 bases. The CDR3 contains 16 residues. CDR1 is MNHEY, CDR2 SVGAGI, per germline. CDR3: CASSHTLAGAVETQYF. CDR3 DNA: TGTGCCAGCAGTCACACCCTCGCTGGGGCGGTAGAGACCCAGTACTTC.

This clonotype was counted many times. The CDR3 loop reads CASSFLGEQFF. Written as DNA, the CDR3 is TGTGCCAGCAGTTTCTTGGGTGAGCAGTTCTTC. The genes are TRBV12-3 or TRBV12-4 and TRBJ2-1; D remains ambiguous. The CDR3 loop spans 11 amino acids. V lost 3 bases and J 9 bases, leaving 6 bases between the germline ends.

The chain joins TRBV10-3 to TRBJ2-2; 8 bases are shared with TRBD1. There are 17 residues in the CDR3. With V trimmed by 5 bases and J by 0 bases, 8 bases remained unmatched. Germline lookup yields CDR1 ENHRY and CDR2 SYGVKD. Here the CDR3 reads CAISQGPGQANTGELFF. CDR3 DNA: TGTGCCATCAGTCAGGGTCCGGGACAGGCGAACACCGGGGAGCTGTTTTTT.